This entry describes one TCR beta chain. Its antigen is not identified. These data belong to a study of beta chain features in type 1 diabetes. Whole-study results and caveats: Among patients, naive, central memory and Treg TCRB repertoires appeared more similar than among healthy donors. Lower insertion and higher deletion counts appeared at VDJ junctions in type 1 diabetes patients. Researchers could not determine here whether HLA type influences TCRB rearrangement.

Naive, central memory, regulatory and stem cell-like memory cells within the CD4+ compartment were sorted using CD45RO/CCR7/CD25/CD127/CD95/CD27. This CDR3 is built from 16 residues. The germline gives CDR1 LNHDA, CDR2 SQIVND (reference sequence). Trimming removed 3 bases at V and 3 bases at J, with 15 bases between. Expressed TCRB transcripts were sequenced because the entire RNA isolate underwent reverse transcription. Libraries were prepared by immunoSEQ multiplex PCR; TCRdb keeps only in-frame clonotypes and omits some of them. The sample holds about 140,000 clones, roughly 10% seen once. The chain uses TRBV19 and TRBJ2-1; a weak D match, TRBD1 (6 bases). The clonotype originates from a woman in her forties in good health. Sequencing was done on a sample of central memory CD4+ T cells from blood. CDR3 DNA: TGTGCCAGTAGTATGAGGGGCAGGGGTAGCTACAATGAGCAGTTCTTC. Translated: CASSMRGRGSYNEQFF.